The 8 T cell receptor beta chains below were found in one sample sequenced in a study of identifying expanded T cells in peripheral blood. Sequenced by immunoSEQ multiplex PCR; TCRdb stores in-frame clones only, minus some. This sample yields approximately 97,000 clones, of which 88% are seen a single time; around 14% belongs to the top ten. The sample was blood. The receptors here all came from a person aged 18 to 75 in good health.

V is TRBV29-1 and J is TRBJ2-1; D remains unclear. The CDR3 runs to 16 residues. The germline V gene encodes CDR1 SQVTM and CDR2 ANQGSEA. V dropped 7 bases and J dropped 5 bases, with 24 bases sitting between them. CDR3 amino acids: CSASRTQSPTHNEQFF. The CDR3 DNA reads as TGCAGCGCCTCTCGTACCCAATCACCTACTCACAATGAGCAGTTCTTC.

The DNA for the CDR3 is TGTGCCAGCAGTTTAATCTCCCCGGCTGAGGGGGCGCCTGGCTACACCTTC. The encoded protein is CASSLISPAEGAPGYTF. The V and J genes are TRBV28 and TRBJ1-2, with 7 bases that match TRBD1. V was clipped by 2 bases and J by 7 bases; unmatched bases: 16. Germline lookup yields CDR1 MDHEN and CDR2 SYDVKM. The CDR3 has 17 residues.

This chain links TRBV10-3 with TRBJ2-2, with a possible D match to TRBD1 (5 bases). The CDR3 is made up of 13 amino acids. Deletions cut 11 bases from V and 3 bases from J, with 13 bases between. Germline loops: CDR1 ENHRY, CDR2 SYGVKD. The CDR3 loop reads CASKARDTGELFF. CDR3 coding DNA: TGTGCCTCGAAAGCCAGGGACACCGGGGAGCTGTTTTTT.

The V call is TRBV19, the J call TRBJ2-1, with 7 bases fitting TRBD1. The germline CDR1 and CDR2 sequences are LNHDA and SQIVND (reference sequence). The CDR3 runs to 16 residues. Trimming cost V 5 bases and J 9 bases; bases outside gene matches: 16. CDR3 nucleotide sequence: TGTGCCAGTAGTGTCACAGGGGCAGGGAGAGAGGGTGAGCAGTTCTTC. This encodes CASSVTGAGREGEQFF.

The chain carries TRBV7-6 and TRBJ2-1, with TRBD1 matching over 11 bases. The V and J ends lost 1 base and 6 bases, in that order; junction bases with no gene match: 5. Looked up from germline, CDR1 is SGHVS and CDR2 is FNYEAQ. CDR3 length equals 16 residues. CDR3: CASSLEAGTGGNEQFF. DNA for the CDR3: TGTGCCAGCAGCTTAGAGGCCGGGACAGGGGGCAATGAGCAGTTCTTC.

The CDR3 reads CASSSRLAGGSDTQYF. In DNA, the CDR3 is TGTGCCAGCAGCTCCAGACTAGCGGGGGGCTCAGATACGCAGTATTTT. The J gene is TRBJ2-3, the V gene TRBV7-2, with TRBD2 matching over 13 bases. Trimming at V came to 4 bases and at J to 4 bases, leaving 5 bases not matched to a gene. The CDR3 covers 16 residues. CDR1 and CDR2 from the germline V gene are SGHTA and FQGNSA.

The gene calls are TRBV2 and TRBJ1-2; D is possibly TRBD1 (6 bases). The CDR3 contains 14 residues. CDR1 SNHLY and CDR2 FYNNEI come from the germline V gene. Trimming stripped 6 bases from V and 0 bases from J, with 11 bases between. CDR3 sequence (DNA): TGTGCCAGCAGGTACCGACAGGCTAACTATGGCTACACCTTC. Protein: CASRYRQANYGYTF.

The rearrangement joins TRBV4-1 to TRBJ2-1, with 13 bases aligning to TRBD2. Germline-derived CDR1 and CDR2 are MGHRA and YSYEKL. The CDR3 is 14 residues long. Trimming took 6 bases from V and 7 from J; bases not matched to a gene: 3. CDR3 amino acids: CASSLLAGGNEQFF. CDR3 nucleotides: TGCGCCAGCAGTTTACTAGCGGGAGGGAATGAGCAGTTCTTC.